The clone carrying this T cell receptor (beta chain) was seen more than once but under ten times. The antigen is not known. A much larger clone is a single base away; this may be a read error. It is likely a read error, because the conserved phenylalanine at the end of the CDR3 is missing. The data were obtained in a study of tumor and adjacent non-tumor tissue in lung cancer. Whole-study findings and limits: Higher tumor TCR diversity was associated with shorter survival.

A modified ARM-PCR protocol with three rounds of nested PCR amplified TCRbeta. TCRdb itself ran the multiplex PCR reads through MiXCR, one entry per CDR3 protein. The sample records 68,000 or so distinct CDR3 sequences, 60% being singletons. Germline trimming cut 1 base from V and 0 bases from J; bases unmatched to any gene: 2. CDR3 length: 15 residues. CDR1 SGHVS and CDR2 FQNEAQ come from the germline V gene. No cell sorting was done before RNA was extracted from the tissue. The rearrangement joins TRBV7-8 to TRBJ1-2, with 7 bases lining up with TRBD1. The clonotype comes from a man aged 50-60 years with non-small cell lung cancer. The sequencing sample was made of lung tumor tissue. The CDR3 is CASSLGQGANYGYTL. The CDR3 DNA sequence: TGTGCCAGCAGCTTAGGACAGGGCGCTAACTATGGCTACACCCTC.